This passage covers 15 T cell receptor beta chains from one sample sequenced in a study of early T cells in non-severe SARS-CoV-2 infection. TCRdb analysed the 5' RACE reads with MiXCR anew, one entry per CDR3 protein. This sample has around 94,000 distinct CDR3 sequences; roughly 14% occur once, and the top ten carry roughly 6.3%. The source material was whole blood. The receptor source for this set is an adult who was a healthcare worker with PCR-confirmed SARS-CoV-2 infection or an uninfected control (not recorded which).

This clonotype was seen ten or more times. The V gene is TRBV7-3, the J gene TRBJ2-3; TRBD2 might be the D (6 bases). CDR3 length equals 14 residues. The germline gives CDR1 SGHTA, CDR2 FQGTGA. The V and J ends lost 5 bases and 4 bases respectively, with 13 bases between them. As DNA, the CDR3 is TGTGCCAGCAGCGCAACTAGCTCCGCAGATACGCAGTATTTT. Translated: CASSATSSADTQYF.

V is TRBV14 and J is TRBJ1-1; D is ambiguous. This CDR3 has 13 residues. With 3 bases removed from V and 5 bases from J, the gap between germline ends came to 10 bases. Germline CDR1 is SGHDN and CDR2 is FVKESK. The CDR3 DNA is TGTGCCAGCAGCCAGGGGAGGGTAACTGAAGCTTTCTTT. Amino acid sequence: CASSQGRVTEAFF.

This clonotype was counted only a few times. The V and J genes are TRBV29-1 and TRBJ2-7, with no clear D. The CDR3 runs 13 residues. Between the trimmed V and J ends, which lost 4 bases and 0 bases, there was a span of 10 bases. Germline CDR1 is SQVTM and CDR2 is ANQGSEA. CDR3 protein: CSVVRPSSYEQYF. The DNA of the CDR3 is TGCAGCGTTGTCCGGCCCAGCTCCTACGAGCAGTACTTC.

This clonotype was detected ten times or more. V and J are TRBV20-1 and TRBJ2-1; no reliable D call. V was pared by 0 bases and J by 7 bases, with 13 bases between. The V gene's germline CDR1 is DFQATT and CDR2 SNEGSKA (reference sequence). This CDR3 comprises 14 residues. The DNA of the CDR3 is TGCAGTGCTAGAGATTGGGGTAGTAGTAATGAGCAGTTCTTC. Amino acid sequence: CSARDWGSSNEQFF.

This sequence joins TRBV29-1 and TRBJ1-1; TRBD1 is a possible D gene (5 bases). The V gene lost 4 bases and the J gene lost 9 bases, with 15 bases spanning the gap. This CDR3 contains 12 residues. From germline, CDR1 is SQVTM and CDR2 ANQGSEA. Written as DNA, the CDR3 is TGCAGCGTTGCAGGACGGGGGACGCAAGCTTTCTTT. Protein sequence: CSVAGRGTQAFF.

This clonotype has more than one count but fewer than ten. The chain joins TRBV11-2 to TRBJ2-5; 8 nucleotides line up with TRBD1. The CDR3 has 14 amino acids. Germline-derived CDR1 and CDR2 are SGHAT and FQNNGV. V shed 4 bases and J 5 bases; nucleotides not matched to a gene: 6. CDR3 sequence (DNA): TGTGCCAGCAGCTCCAGGGGGCCAGAGGAGACCCAGTACTTC. It specifies CASSSRGPEETQYF.

The V and J genes are TRBV28 and TRBJ2-2, with a tentative D call TRBD2 (6 bases). This CDR3 is built from 15 residues. Germline CDR1 reads MDHEN; CDR2 reads SYDVKM. Trimming removed 2 bases from V and 6 bases from J, with 13 bases in between. CDR3 sequence reads: CASSLATSRAGELFF. In DNA form, the CDR3 reads TGTGCCAGCAGTTTAGCGACTAGTAGGGCCGGGGAGCTGTTTTTT.

This chain connects TRBV12-3 or TRBV12-4 to TRBJ2-7, with 7 positions matching TRBD2. The V gene end was trimmed by 0 bases and the J gene end by 4 bases; junction bases not matched to a gene: 9. The CDR3 extends over 16 amino acids. The CDR3 sequence is CASSLAGRELRYEQYF. The CDR3 region has the DNA TGTGCCAGCAGTTTAGCAGGGAGGGAATTACGGTACGAGCAGTACTTC.

This clonotype occurred many times. This chain uses TRBV7-8 with TRBJ2-5; the match to TRBD2 covers 8 bases. J lost 4 bases, V lost 6 bases, and 13 bases had no gene match. The CDR3 is made up of 16 amino acids. Per the germline V gene, CDR1 is SGHVS and CDR2 is FQNEAQ. CDR3 nucleotides: TGTGCCAGCAGTTTCACTAGCGGAGGGGGTTTAGAGACCCAGTACTTC. This gives the protein CASSFTSGGGLETQYF.

This clonotype occurred many times. V and J are TRBV7-2 and TRBJ2-7; 8 bases are a match to TRBD2. Trimming cost V 5 bases and J 3 bases; bases outside gene matches: 9. The CDR3 contains 15 residues. Germline V lookup: CDR1 SGHTA, CDR2 FQGNSA. The CDR3 DNA reads as TGTGCCAGCAGCCAATCCAGCGGGAGCTACTACGAGCAGTACTTC. Translation: CASSQSSGSYYEQYF.

This chain joins TRBV4-2 and TRBJ2-7; TRBD1 or TRBD2 may be the D gene (5 bases each). CDR3 length equals 14 residues. In germline, CDR1 is LGHNA, CDR2 YNFKEQ. V dropped 1 base and J dropped 5 bases, with 12 bases sitting between them. CDR3 bases: TGTGCCAGCAGCCAAGGCCAAGGGGACGACGAGCAGTACTTC. It yields the protein CASSQGQGDDEQYF.

Only a few counts were recorded for this clonotype. The chain combines TRBV3-1 with TRBJ1-1, with 12 nucleotides matching TRBD1. Germline V CDR1 and CDR2: LGHDT, YNNKEL (reference sequence). Trimming took 4 bases from V and 8 from J; bases not matched to a gene: 5. The CDR3 loop spans 14 amino acids. The CDR3 sequence: CASSPFGTGGEAFF. For the CDR3, the DNA is TGTGCCAGCAGCCCCTTTGGGACAGGGGGCGAAGCTTTCTTT.

This clonotype was observed many times. The chain recombines TRBV20-1 with TRBJ2-1; 11 nucleotides agree with TRBD2. Looked up from germline, CDR1 is DFQATT and CDR2 is SNEGSKA (reference sequence). The CDR3 is 16 amino acids. V was clipped by 3 bases and J by 4 bases; unmatched bases: 8. The CDR3 region is CSASLETSGIYNEQFF. The CDR3 nucleotides are TGCAGTGCTAGTTTAGAGACTAGCGGGATATACAATGAGCAGTTCTTC.

The chain has TRBV27 and TRBJ1-2; D remains unclear. CDR3 size: 11 residues. V was shortened by 3 bases and J by 5 bases, with 4 bases between the two germline ends. CDR1 is MNHEY, CDR2 SMNVEV, per germline (reference sequence). This CDR3 reads CASSFMYGYTF. The DNA of the CDR3 is TGTGCCAGCAGTTTTATGTATGGCTACACCTTC.

The chain employs TRBV19 and TRBJ1-4; D may be TRBD1 (5 bases). V lost 9 bases to trimming and J lost 5 bases, with 16 bases between them. The CDR3 has 14 amino acids. CDR1 and CDR2 from the germline V gene are LNHDA and SQIVND (reference sequence). The DNA for the CDR3 is TGTGCCAGCGGGGGACGCTTGCGGAATGAAAAACTGTTTTTT. Protein product: CASGGRLRNEKLFF.